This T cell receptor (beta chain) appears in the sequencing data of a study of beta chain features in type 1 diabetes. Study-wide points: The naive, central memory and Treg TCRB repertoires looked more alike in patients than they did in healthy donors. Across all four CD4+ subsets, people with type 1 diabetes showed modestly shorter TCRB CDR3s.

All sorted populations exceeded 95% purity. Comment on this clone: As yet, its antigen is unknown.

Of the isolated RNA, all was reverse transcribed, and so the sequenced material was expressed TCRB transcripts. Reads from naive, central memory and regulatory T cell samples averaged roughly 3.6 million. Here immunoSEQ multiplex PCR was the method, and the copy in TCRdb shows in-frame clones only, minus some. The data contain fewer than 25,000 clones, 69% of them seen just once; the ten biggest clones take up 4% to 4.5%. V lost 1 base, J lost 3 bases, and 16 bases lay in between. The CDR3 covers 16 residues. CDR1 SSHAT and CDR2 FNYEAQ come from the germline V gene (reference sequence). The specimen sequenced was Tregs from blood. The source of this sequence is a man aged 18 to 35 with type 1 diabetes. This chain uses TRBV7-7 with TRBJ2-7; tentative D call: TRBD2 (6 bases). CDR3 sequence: CASSLGGPGENYEQYF. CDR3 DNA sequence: TGTGCCAGCAGCTTAGGGGGTCCGGGGGAAAACTACGAGCAGTACTTC.